The clone carrying this T cell receptor beta chain was seen repeatedly, ten times or more. The sorted libraries drew on 900,000 to 1,000,000 T cells that were CD4+ or CD8+. The data are from a study of neurological immune-mediated disorders. The cDNA came from 5'RACE, which used 10-nucleotide random UMIs. TCRdb reprocessed the 5' RACE reads with MiXCR, giving one entry per CDR3 protein. The data contain tens of thousands of distinct CDR3 sequences, roughly 12% of them singletons. The sequencing input was CD4+ T cells from blood. The receptor was derived from a woman aged 30 to 39 with HTLV-1-associated myelopathy (HAM/TSP).

The CDR3 protein is CASSPGQGFGYTF. As DNA, the CDR3 is TGTGCCAGCAGCCCCGGACAGGGGTTTGGCTACACCTTC. The J gene is TRBJ1-2, the V gene TRBV5-4; the match to TRBD1 covers 9 bases. The CDR3 contains 13 residues. Looked up from germline, CDR1 is SGHNT and CDR2 is YYREEE (reference sequence). V shed 4 bases, J shed 7 bases, and the junction held 5 bases outside the gene matches.